This T cell receptor (beta chain) was profiled in a study of somatic mutations in cytotoxic T cells in rheumatoid arthritis (dated by TCRdb to the late 2010s). Context from the whole study: Peripheral blood (roughly 33 ml EDTA) was collected from patients immediately after diagnosis and before any treatment began. For 55 to 70 rheumatoid arthritis patients and some 20 healthy controls, TCRB deep sequencing was carried out. Whether expanded CD8+ T-cell clones in untreated, newly diagnosed rheumatoid arthritis carry somatic mutations was the study question, and clonality was characterized with TCRB deep sequencing. A FACSAria II or Sony SH800 was used to flow-sort some V beta antibody-stained T-cell populations at nearly 100% purity, and TCRB sequencing was also done on sorted V beta1+ cells. The median ages of the patient and control groups were essentially identical.

With respect to this clone: The specificity of this receptor is unknown. The input lacks base qualities; no much larger clone sits a single base away.

The trim is 0 bases for V and 0 bases for J, with a gap of 7 bases between the germline ends. The CDR3 runs 16 residues from the cysteine to the phenylalanine. Only the CDR3 DNA is retained, 48 bases long and in frame from the first base. Reading the germline V gene gives CDR1 SGHDT and CDR2 YYEEEE. On an AutoMACS, CD4+ and CD8+ cells were isolated via positive magnetic bead selection, and their purity was verified by flow cytometry. After a first flow cytometry screen using a TCR V beta antibody panel, clonal expansions were characterized through TCRB deep sequencing of sorted CD8+ fractions. Isolation of peripheral blood mononuclear cells was done through Ficoll-Paque PLUS density gradient separation. DNA from CD4-enriched, CD8-enriched or PBMC samples was extracted using Nucleospin Tissue or Tissue XS kits and then quantified on a Qubit 2.0 fluorometer. Sequencing of TCRB CDR3 was done on genomic DNA with the immunoSEQ assay. The study's processing was this. Only a few patient CD8+ clones larger than 1% matched published virus-specific TCRB sequences when compared against them. The analyses included only productive TCRB rearrangements. A clone was defined by a unique TCRB CDR3 sequence, and clonality was computed as a productive clonality index based on Shannon entropy. The template counts of each clone relative to the total templates per sample were used to calculate repertoire overlap between two samples. V-gene usage measured by flow cytometry correlated with TCRB sequencing V-gene usage, with a Spearman r of approximately 0.57. Entries here come from immuneACCESS through TCRdb and include only in-frame sequences with V and J called. Some clones fail to appear in such tables; in the studies checked, an unresolved V gene covers under half of the shortfall, and the cause of the remainder is unknown. From that table come the V and J calls and clone size; the DNA was used to work out D and trimming. This sample lists 20,000 to 25,000 clones; 75% to 80% were detected once. The ten largest clones add up to 10% to 12% of the sample.

The study at large found these results: It was unknown which antigens the expanded CD8+ clones targeted, and their absence from virus-specific databases did not exclude viral specificity. In 8 of 65 patients the largest CD8+ clone exceeded 20% of CD8+ cells, and several identical CD8+ TCRB sequences were shared between blood and synovial fluid. In patients, CD8+ clonality rose with age (Spearman r ~ 0.5), which was not the case in healthy controls. The slight underrepresentation of TRBV07 in patients was not corrected for multiple comparisons. Rheumatoid arthritis patients and age-matched healthy controls did not significantly differ in CD8+ T-cell clonality.

The rearranged segments are TRBV5-6 and TRBJ1-6; the D segment cannot be called with confidence. The sequence was collected from an adult with rheumatoid arthritis. Input material: CD8+ T cells sorted from blood. The CDR3 amino acid sequence is: CASSLVGSSYNSPLHF. The nucleotides are TGTGCCAGCAGCTTGGTCGGGAGCTCCTATAATTCACCCCTCCACTTT.